This T cell receptor (beta chain) came from a study of blood T cell repertoires in COVID-19. Study details: Donors in the United States, Italy and Spain gave samples during acute or convalescent COVID-19. PBMCs, B-cell-depleted T cells, or T cells provided the cDNA or gDNA that made up the material.

Trimming cost V 4 bases and J 4 bases; bases outside gene matches: 2. Germline values: CDR1 LGHNT, CDR2 FRNRAP. CDR3 size: 13 residues. In the original workflow: Using reference gene primer amplification, nucleated cell counts were estimated. TCRdb's copy holds only in-frame clones and misses some; the assay was immunoSEQ multiplex PCR. That table gives V, J and clone size, and the DNA gave D and trimming. Of approximately 140,000 clones in the sample, about 83% are singletons; the top ten hold almost 9%. Seattle patients were enrolled during active infection and followed longitudinally. The TCR was taken from a man aged 25-40 years with COVID-19, enrolled during active disease. Sequenced: peripheral blood. The rearrangement joins TRBV12-5 to TRBJ2-3; 7 nucleotides align to TRBD1. CDR3 bases: TGTGCTAGTGGTTCGCAGGGGGCAGATACGCAGTATTTT. Translation: CASGSQGADTQYF.